This T cell receptor (beta chain) was captured in a study of regulatory T cells in long-lasting Graves disease. The germline V and J ends were trimmed by 0 bases and 1 base, with 13 bases remaining between them. Germline V gene data show CDR1 as DFQATT and CDR2 as SNEGSKA (reference sequence). The length of the CDR3 is 15 residues. In its sample, this clonotype was seen many times. Time point noted: newly diagnosed GD, antithyroid drugs for less than 3 months. Isolated PBMC RNA provided the starting material for the TCR library. Sequencing libraries for TCR beta were prepared with iRepertoire HTBI primers and Arm-PCR of CDR3 regions. TCRdb re-analysed the multiplex PCR reads in MiXCR, keeping a single row per CDR3 protein. Seen here are over 500,000 distinct CDR3 sequences, about 16% observed once, and the top ten hold around 12%. These records were also assigned to another study, of T cells in Graves' hyperthyroidism and ophthalmopathy. That study reports: In patients aged 18 to 65, hyperthyroidism was newly diagnosed, with duration under 2 months.

V usage is TRBV20-1 and J usage is TRBJ2-7; maybe TRBD2 (6 bases). The sequence derives from a young man with Graves disease. The source material was peripheral blood mononuclear cells (PBMCs), sampled at new diagnosis, from a patient treated with antithyroid drugs. CDR3 region: CSARDTGTSSYEQYF. CDR3 DNA sequence: TGCAGTGCTAGAGATACCGGGACTTCGTCCTACGAGCAGTACTTC.